Included here is one T cell receptor beta chain sequence, with context. Per the germline V gene, CDR1 is PRHDT and CDR2 is FYEKMQ (reference sequence). V lost 6 bases to trimming and J lost 2 bases, with 13 bases between them. The CDR3 totals 14 residues. The sample originates from a study of blood T cell repertoires in COVID-19. Study-level information: T cells, B-cell-depleted T cells, or PBMCs provided the cDNA or gDNA that served as material.

The authors' processing: The assay estimated nucleated cells by amplifying reference gene primers. Clones were sequenced by immunoSEQ multiplex PCR, and TCRdb holds only the in-frame ones, with some missing. That table is the source of V, J and clone size, and D and trimming were worked out from the DNA. The table lists around 25,000 clones, 86% of them singletons. Sequencing was carried out using peripheral blood. The chain is built from TRBV13 and TRBJ2-5, with a possible D match to TRBD1 (5 bases). This receptor was identified in a man between 45 and 60 years old with active COVID-19. CDR3 protein: CASSSMTEQETQYF. The CDR3, as DNA: TGTGCCAGCAGTTCGATGACAGAACAAGAGACCCAGTACTTC.